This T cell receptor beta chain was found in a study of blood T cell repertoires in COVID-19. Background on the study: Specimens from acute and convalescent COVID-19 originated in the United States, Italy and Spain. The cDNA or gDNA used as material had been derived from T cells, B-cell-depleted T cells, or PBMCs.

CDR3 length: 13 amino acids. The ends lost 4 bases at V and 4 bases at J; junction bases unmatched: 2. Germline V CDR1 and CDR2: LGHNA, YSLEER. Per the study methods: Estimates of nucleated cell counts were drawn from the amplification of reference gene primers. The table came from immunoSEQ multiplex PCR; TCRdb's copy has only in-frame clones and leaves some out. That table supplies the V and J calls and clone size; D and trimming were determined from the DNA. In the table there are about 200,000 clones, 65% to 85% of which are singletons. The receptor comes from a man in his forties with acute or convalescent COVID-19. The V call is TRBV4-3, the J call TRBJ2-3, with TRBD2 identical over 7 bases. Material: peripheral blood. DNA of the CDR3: TGCGCCAGCAGCCGCGGACTAGCAGATACGCAGTATTTT. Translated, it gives CASSRGLADTQYF.